The 7 T cell receptor beta chains below all came from one sample that was sequenced in a study of monozygotic twins with inflammatory bowel disease. Following a re-call of the 5' RACE reads, TCRdb has one entry per CDR3 protein and lacks DNA. Found here are around 380,000 distinct CDR3 sequences; the top ten clones hold 2% to 2.5%. The material sequenced was blood. The receptors shown here come from a human donor with ulcerative colitis or Crohn's disease, or a healthy co-twin of an affected twin (not recorded which).

The chain couples TRBV10-3 to TRBJ2-5; the D call from TCRdb, TRBD2, cannot be confirmed without DNA. Looked up from germline, CDR1 is ENHRY and CDR2 is SYGVKD. The CDR3 runs to 14 residues. CDR3 amino acids: CAIRTSGMGETQYF.

The chain is built from TRBV10-3 and TRBJ2-7; TCRdb picks TRBD1, but there is no DNA to check that call. Germline V gene lookup returns CDR1 ENHRY and CDR2 SYGVKD. The CDR3 has 16 residues. CDR3 loop: CAISESGGRGSYEQYF.

This sequence joins TRBV7-9 and TRBJ2-1; TCRdb reports TRBD1, a call that lacks DNA to check it against. The CDR3 is made up of 15 amino acids. Germline V gene lookup returns CDR1 SEHNR and CDR2 FQNEAQ (reference sequence). CDR3 in amino acids: CASSLTRQDYNEQFF.

V and J are TRBV20-1 and TRBJ2-7. Germline assignment: CDR1 DFQATT and CDR2 SNEGSKA (reference sequence). The CDR3 sequence is 13 residues long. CDR3 protein: CSARDRLGYEQYF.

The gene calls are TRBV12-3 or TRBV12-4 and TRBJ1-5; TCRdb returns TRBD1, unconfirmable since there is no DNA. The CDR3 runs 14 residues. The CDR3 spells CASTLTGVNQPQHF.

V and J are TRBV7-2 and TRBJ2-3; the D call from TCRdb, TRBD2, cannot be confirmed without DNA. The CDR3 runs to 17 residues. CDR1 and CDR2 (germline): SGHTA, FQGNSA. CDR3 protein: CASSAPLAGRGTDTQYF.

This chain's CDR3 is CASSPRGGGSYEQYF. The gene calls are TRBV7-9 and TRBJ2-7; TCRdb selects TRBD1, and the lack of DNA leaves this call unchecked. Germline V gives CDR1 SEHNR, CDR2 FQNEAQ (reference sequence). This CDR3 region has 15 residues. The full variable domain, completed using reference TRBV7-9 and TRBJ2-7, is DTGVSQNPRHKITKRGQNVTFRCDPISEHNRLYWYRQTLGQGPEFLTYFQNEAQLEKSRLLSDRFSAERPKGSFSTLEIQRTEQGDSAMYLCASSPRGGGSYEQYFGPGTRLTVT.